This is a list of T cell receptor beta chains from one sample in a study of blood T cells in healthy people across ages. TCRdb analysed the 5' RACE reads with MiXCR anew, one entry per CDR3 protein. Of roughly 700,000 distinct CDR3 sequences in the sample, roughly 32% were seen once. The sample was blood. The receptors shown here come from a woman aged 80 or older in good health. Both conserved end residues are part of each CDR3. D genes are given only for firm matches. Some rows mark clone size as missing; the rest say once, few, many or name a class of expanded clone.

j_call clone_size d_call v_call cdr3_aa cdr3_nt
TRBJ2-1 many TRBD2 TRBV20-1 CSASPVGRGGHNEQFF TGCAGTGCTAGCCCTGTTGGGCGGGGGGGCCACAATGAGCAGTTCTTC
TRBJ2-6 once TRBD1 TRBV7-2 CASSTLGTGASSGANVLTF TGTGCCAGCAGCACTCTCGGGACAGGGGCTTCCTCTGGGGCCAACGTCCTGACTTTC
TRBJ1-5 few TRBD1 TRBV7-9 CASSPTGTGAVAQHF TGTGCCAGCAGCCCGACAGGGACAGGGGCCGTAGCCCAGCATTTT
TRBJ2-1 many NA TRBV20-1 CSARDSRSPYNEQFF TGCAGTGCTAGAGACAGTCGCTCCCCCTACAATGAGCAGTTCTTC
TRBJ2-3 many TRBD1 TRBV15 CATSRDGPGLWDRYNPTGTDTQYF TGTGCCACCAGCAGAGATGGCCCGGGGTTGTGGGACAGGTATAATCCGACGGGAACAGATACGCAGTATTTT
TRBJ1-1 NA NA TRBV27 CASSPITGLRTEAFF TGTGCCAGCAGTCCCATTACAGGATTGCGCACTGAAGCTTTCTTT
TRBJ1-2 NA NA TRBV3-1 CASSQLTDGYGYTF TGTGCCAGCAGCCAACTGACGGATGGGTATGGCTACACCTTC
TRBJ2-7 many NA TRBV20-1 CSARSQANYEQYF TGCAGTGCTAGGAGTCAGGCCAACTACGAGCAGTACTTC
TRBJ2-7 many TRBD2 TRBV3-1 CASSRNVRLAALYEQYF TGTGCCAGCAGCCGAAACGTTCGACTAGCGGCTCTCTACGAGCAGTACTTC
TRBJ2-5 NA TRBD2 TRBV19 CASSTRGKETQYF TGTGCCAGTAGCACGCGGGGGAAAGAGACCCAGTACTTC
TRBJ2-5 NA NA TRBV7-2 CASSSQYNEQYF TGTGCCAGCAGCTCCCAATACAATGAGCAGTACTTC
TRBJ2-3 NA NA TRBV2 CASRGGSYTDTQYF TGTGCCAGCAGGGGTGGCAGCTACACAGATACGCAGTATTTT
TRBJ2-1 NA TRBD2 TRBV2 CASTGLVHNEQFF TGTGCCAGCACGGGACTAGTGCACAATGAGCAGTTCTTC
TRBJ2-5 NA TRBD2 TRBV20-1 CSARVAGRGETQYF TGCAGTGCCAGGGTAGCGGGACGCGGTGAGACCCAGTACTTC
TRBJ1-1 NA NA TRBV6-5 CASSYGIQLGSATEAFF TGTGCCAGCAGTTACGGTATACAGCTGGGGTCGGCTACTGAAGCTTTCTTT
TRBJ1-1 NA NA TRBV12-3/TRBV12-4 CASSLGTVMNTEAFF TGTGCCAGCAGTTTAGGGACAGTAATGAACACTGAAGCTTTCTTT
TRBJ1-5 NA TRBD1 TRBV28 CASSLGTTGRRRNQPQHF TGTGCCAGCAGTTTGGGAACGACAGGGCGCAGGCGCAATCAGCCCCAGCATTTT
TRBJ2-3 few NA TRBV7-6 CASSPDWTDTQYF TGTGCCAGCAGCCCTGACTGGACAGATACGCAGTATTTT
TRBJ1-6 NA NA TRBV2 CASRADGYNSPLHF TGTGCCAGCAGGGCCGACGGCTATAATTCACCCCTCCACTTT
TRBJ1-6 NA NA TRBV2 CASREQGRNSPLHF TGTGCCAGCAGGGAACAGGGAAGGAATTCACCCCTCCACTTT
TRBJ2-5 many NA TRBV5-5 CASSFDPRMGETQYF TGTGCCAGCAGCTTCGACCCTCGAATGGGAGAGACCCAGTACTTC
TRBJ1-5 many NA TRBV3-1 CASSQTPSGNQPQHF TGTGCCAGCAGCCAGACCCCGTCGGGCAATCAGCCCCAGCATTTT
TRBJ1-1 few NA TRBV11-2 CASSSLRGVRSAFF TGTGCCAGCAGCTCCTTACGGGGGGTCCGTTCAGCTTTCTTT
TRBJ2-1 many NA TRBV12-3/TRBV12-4 CASSLNPRTAYNEQFF TGTGCCAGCAGTTTAAATCCCCGCACGGCTTACAATGAGCAGTTCTTC
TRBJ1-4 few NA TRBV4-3 CASSSGILEDEKRFF TGCGCCAGCAGTTCAGGGATATTGGAAGATGAAAAACGGTTTTTT
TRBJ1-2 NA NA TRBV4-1 CASSQDFPRATYGYTF TGCGCCAGCAGCCAAGACTTCCCTCGGGCGACCTATGGCTACACCTTC
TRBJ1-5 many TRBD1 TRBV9 CAGKIDRVGQPQHF TGTGCCGGCAAGATTGACAGGGTCGGTCAGCCCCAGCATTTT
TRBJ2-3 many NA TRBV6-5 CASSYEPGRLDTQYF TGTGCCAGCAGTTACGAACCCGGACGCTTAGATACGCAGTATTTT